The 29 T cell receptor beta chains presented below share a single source sample, sequenced in a study of cytomegalovirus exposure and HLA in healthy donors. The PCR made use of 60 Vbeta and 13 Jbeta primers. The protocol was immunoSEQ multiplex PCR, while the TCRdb copy is restricted to in-frame clones and leaves out a portion. The table includes about 130,000 clones, around 84% detected once. Sequenced: PBMCs. These receptors all stem from a man in his fifties or sixties in good health and CMV-seronegative.

The chain carries TRBV4-1 and TRBJ1-2, with D possibly being TRBD1 (5 bases). The CDR3 extends over 15 amino acids. The V gene's germline CDR1 is MGHRA and CDR2 YSYEKL. The germline V and J ends were trimmed by 0 bases and 4 bases, with 12 bases remaining between them. This CDR3 is CASSQDSQGIYGYTF. In DNA, the CDR3 is TGCGCCAGCAGCCAAGATTCGCAGGGTATCTATGGCTACACCTTC.

This clone rates as medium-sized. The chain combines TRBV5-6 with TRBJ1-5; D gene uncertain. The CDR3 has 14 residues. The germline gives CDR1 SGHDT, CDR2 YYEEEE. Trimming took 4 bases from V and 4 from J, leaving 12 bases between them. The CDR3 region is CASSPDGRNQPQHF. Written as DNA, the CDR3 is TGTGCCAGCAGCCCGGATGGGAGAAATCAGCCCCAGCATTTT.

This chain joins TRBV6-1 and TRBJ1-5; 7 bases map to TRBD1. Per the germline V gene, CDR1 is MNHNS and CDR2 is SASEGT. With 4 bases clipped from V and 3 bases from J, the junction kept 12 bases outside the gene matches. This CDR3 is 17 amino acids long. In DNA, the CDR3 is TGTGCCAGCAGTGGGGGTCGCGGGACAGATATCAATCAGCCCCAGCATTTT. Translated, it gives CASSGGRGTDINQPQHF.

V usage is TRBV25-1 and J usage is TRBJ2-5; D remains unclear. The DNA matches TRBJ2-7 better at its end, which makes the J call doubtful. Germline V gives CDR1 MGHDK, CDR2 SYGVNS. The CDR3 loop spans 13 amino acids. The CDR3 loop is CASSDWGSYEQYF. The CDR3 DNA reads as TGTGCCAGCAGTGATTGGGGCTCCTACGAGCAGTACTTC.

The J gene is TRBJ2-2, the V gene TRBV5-1; 10 bases line up with TRBD1. Per the germline V gene, CDR1 is SGHRS and CDR2 is YFSETQ. The CDR3 has 16 amino acids. With V trimmed by 3 bases and J by 4 bases, 6 bases remained unmatched. The CDR3 DNA reads as TGCGCCAGCAGCTCACGGACAGGGGGGACCACCGGGGAGCTGTTTTTT. Translating it yields CASSSRTGGTTGELFF. The variable domain in full, with the rest retrieved from reference TRBV5-1 and TRBJ2-2, is KAGVTQTPRYLIKTRGQQVTLSCSPISGHRSVSWYQQTPGQGLQFLFEYFSETQRNKGNFPGRFSGRQFSNSRSEMNVSTLELGDSALYLCASSSRTGGTTGELFFGEGSRLTVL.

The chain employs TRBV2 and TRBJ2-5, with 9 bases lining up with TRBD2. The CDR3 covers 15 residues. Unmatched junction bases numbered 10, after V lost 7 bases and J lost 4 bases. Germline CDR1 and CDR2: SNHLY and FYNNEI. The CDR3 is CASTTSSGVGETQYF. The DNA for the CDR3 is TGTGCCAGCACTACTTCTAGCGGGGTAGGAGAGACCCAGTACTTC.

This chain links TRBV19 with TRBJ2-5; D is unclear. The V end was cut by 3 bases, the J end by 3 bases, with 8 bases between. CDR3 size: 13 residues. The germline V gene encodes CDR1 LNHDA and CDR2 SQIVND (reference sequence). The CDR3 protein is CASSMVVEETQYF. In DNA form, the CDR3 reads TGTGCCAGTAGTATGGTGGTAGAAGAGACCCAGTACTTC.

The chain employs TRBV4-3 and TRBJ1-6; D not certain. This CDR3 has 16 residues. From germline, CDR1 is LGHNA and CDR2 YSLEER. Trimming left V 0 bases short and J 0 bases short, with 6 bases between. CDR3 sequence: CASSQEGSSYNSPLHF. Here the CDR3 DNA reads TGCGCCAGCAGCCAAGAGGGGAGCTCCTATAATTCACCCCTCCACTTT.

The chain couples TRBV4-1 to TRBJ2-5, with 9 bases lining up with TRBD1. The germline V gene encodes CDR1 MGHRA and CDR2 YSYEKL. Trimming removed 4 bases from V and 5 bases from J; junction bases left unmatched: 20. The CDR3 sequence is 19 residues long. CDR3 loop: CASSPSGQGRASTMETQYF. CDR3 DNA: TGCGCCAGCAGCCCATCCGGACAGGGGCGGGCGTCCACGATGGAGACCCAGTACTTC.

V and J are TRBV10-3 and TRBJ1-1; D is possibly TRBD1 (5 bases). The CDR3 runs to 16 residues. Looked up from germline, CDR1 is ENHRY and CDR2 is SYGVKD. V lost 3 bases to trimming and J lost 5 bases, with 19 bases between them. The CDR3, as DNA: TGTGCCATCAGTGACTCCGGGGGGTTAGATGGGACTGAAGCTTTCTTT. Translation: CAISDSGGLDGTEAFF.

This clone was counted only a few times. V and J are TRBV10-3 and TRBJ2-1, with D possibly being TRBD2 (7 bases). The CDR3 is 16 residues long. V lost 4 bases and J lost 7, with 20 bases in between. Germline CDR1 is ENHRY and CDR2 is SYGVKD. The CDR3 reads CAISVGEGERYNEQFF. Here the CDR3 DNA reads TGTGCCATCAGTGTAGGGGAGGGGGAGAGGTATAATGAGCAGTTCTTC.

The sample holds one count of this clone. The CDR3 nucleotides are TGTGCTAGTGCTATTCTAGGCGCAGAGACCCAGTACTTC. This sequence encodes CASAILGAETQYF. The rearrangement links TRBV12-5 to TRBJ2-5; D remains unclear. From germline, CDR1 is LGHNT and CDR2 FRNRAP. The length of the CDR3 is 13 residues. V was clipped by 7 bases and J by 4 bases, with 13 bases between them.

The genes are TRBV2 and TRBJ1-2, with no clear D. The CDR3 loop spans 14 amino acids. The germline CDR1 and CDR2 sequences are SNHLY and FYNNEI. V dropped 6 bases and J dropped 4 bases, with 15 bases sitting between them. The CDR3 DNA reads as TGTGCCAGCAGGCGGGAAAGAGGGAGCTATGGCTACACCTTC. Its protein is CASRRERGSYGYTF.

The chain combines TRBV11-2 with TRBJ2-3; possibly TRBD1 for D (5 bases). There are 14 residues in the CDR3. Germline values: CDR1 SGHAT, CDR2 FQNNGV. V was cut by 5 bases and J by 5 bases, with 14 bases left in between. The CDR3: CASSSGRVGDTQYF. CDR3 coding DNA: TGTGCCAGCAGCAGTGGCAGGGTAGGAGATACGCAGTATTTT.

The chain joins TRBV19 to TRBJ2-2, with 7 bases that match TRBD1. Trimming at V came to 3 bases and at J to 0 bases, leaving 4 bases not matched to a gene. The CDR3 is 16 amino acids. CDR1 and CDR2 from the germline V gene are LNHDA and SQIVND (reference sequence). The CDR3 DNA is TGTGCCAGTAGTATTCCGACAGGGTCGAACACCGGGGAGCTGTTTTTT. This gives the protein CASSIPTGSNTGELFF.

The chain is built from TRBV7-9 and TRBJ1-1; D may be TRBD1 (5 bases). Between the trimmed V and J ends, which lost 0 bases and 8 bases, there was a span of 13 bases. Germline-derived CDR1 and CDR2 are SEHNR and FQNEAQ (reference sequence). This CDR3 has 14 amino acids. The CDR3, as DNA: TGTGCCAGCAGCTTAGCCGGGACCCGGGGGGAAGCTTTCTTT. Amino acid sequence: CASSLAGTRGEAFF. The full variable domain, its missing parts supplied by reference TRBV7-9 and TRBJ1-1, is DTGVSQNPRHKITKRGQNVTFRCDPISEHNRLYWYRQTLGQGPEFLTYFQNEAQLEKSRLLSDRFSAERPKGSFSTLEIQRTEQGDSAMYLCASSLAGTRGEAFFGQGTRLTVV.

V is TRBV7-2 and J is TRBJ2-7, with 11 bases matching TRBD2. This CDR3 is 15 amino acids long. The junction had 2 bases not matched to a gene; V was cut back by 3 bases and J by 1 base. From germline, CDR1 is SGHTA and CDR2 FQGNSA. CDR3 nucleotides: TGTGCCAGCAGCTTCACTAGCGGGGGATCCTACGAGCAGTACTTC. This codes for CASSFTSGGSYEQYF.

V usage is TRBV6-1 and J usage is TRBJ1-5; D is ambiguous. Germline CDR1 reads MNHNS; CDR2 reads SASEGT. V lost 2 bases and J lost 3, with 5 bases in between. The CDR3 covers 13 residues. The chain's CDR3 is CASSEWHNQPQHF. In nucleotides, the CDR3 is TGTGCCAGCAGTGAATGGCACAATCAGCCCCAGCATTTT.

J is TRBJ1-4 and V is TRBV9; tentatively, D is TRBD1 (6 bases). Between the trimmed V and J ends, which lost 3 bases and 7 bases, there was a span of 13 bases. The CDR3 extends over 14 amino acids. Germline V gene lookup returns CDR1 SGDLS and CDR2 YYNGEE. The CDR3 DNA follows: TGTGCCAGCAGCGCACAGGGCACGAGTGAAAAACTGTTTTTT. Amino acid sequence: CASSAQGTSEKLFF.

The rearrangement uses TRBV7-8 and TRBJ1-2, with 8 bases identical to TRBD1. The CDR3 contains 14 residues. With V trimmed by 4 bases and J by 4 bases, 5 bases remained unmatched. CDR1 and CDR2 (germline): SGHVS, FQNEAQ. CDR3 amino acids: CASSSAGGSYGYTF. The CDR3 bases are TGTGCCAGCAGCTCTGCAGGGGGCAGCTATGGCTACACCTTC.

The chain carries TRBV6-1 and TRBJ1-1; D uncertain. CDR3 size: 14 residues. Germline assignment: CDR1 MNHNS and CDR2 SASEGT. Trimming removed 3 bases at V and 1 base at J, with 9 bases between. The CDR3 DNA sequence: TGTGCCAGCAGTGATTTCGACTCGAACACTGAAGCTTTCTTT. This sequence encodes CASSDFDSNTEAFF.

The chain has TRBV6-1 and TRBJ1-4; D might be TRBD1 (5 bases). CDR1 is MNHNS and CDR2 is SASEGT in the germline V gene. This CDR3 contains 14 residues. Trimming removed 2 bases at V and 5 bases at J, with 9 bases between. CDR3: CASSEWDSNEKLFF. Written as DNA, the CDR3 is TGTGCCAGCAGTGAATGGGACTCCAATGAAAAACTGTTTTTT.

The chain recombines TRBV5-5 with TRBJ2-7, with TRBD2 matching 7 bases. Germline V gene sequence: CDR1 SGHKS, CDR2 YYEKEE (reference sequence). The J segment lost 3 bases and the V segment lost 4 bases, leaving 10 bases of the junction unmatched. The CDR3 is made up of 15 amino acids. CDR3 residues: CASSLGVGGYYEQYF. The CDR3, as DNA: TGTGCCAGCAGCCTCGGGGTGGGGGGGTACTACGAGCAGTACTTC.

This clone came up a few times. The rearrangement joins TRBV7-8 to TRBJ1-6; D is unclear. This CDR3 contains 15 residues. V was shortened by 2 bases and J by 7 bases, with 12 bases between the two germline ends. The germline V gene has CDR1 SGHVS and CDR2 FQNEAQ. The CDR3 loop is CASSLNSPRNSPLHF. The CDR3 DNA sequence: TGTGCCAGCAGCTTAAACAGTCCTCGAAATTCACCCCTCCACTTT.

This clone occurred a few times. The chain recombines TRBV5-1 with TRBJ1-4; D might be TRBD1 (5 bases). Germline loops: CDR1 SGHRS, CDR2 YFSETQ. The CDR3 runs 16 residues. The V and J ends lost 0 bases and 0 bases respectively, with 9 bases between them. The chain's CDR3 is CASSLGGRATNEKLFF. CDR3 coding DNA: TGCGCCAGCAGCTTGGGGGGCAGGGCAACTAATGAAAAACTGTTTTTT.

The V call is TRBV2, the J call TRBJ2-5; 8 bases map to TRBD1. V lost 6 bases to trimming and J lost 6 bases; unmatched junction nucleotides: 9. The CDR3 is 14 amino acids. Germline CDR1 is SNHLY and CDR2 is FYNNEI. CDR3 protein: CASRDPDRGQTQYF. In DNA, the CDR3 is TGTGCCAGCAGGGACCCCGACAGGGGACAGACCCAGTACTTC.

For the CDR3, the DNA is TGTGCCAGCAGCTGGGGCGGTTTAGGGAACACTGAAGCTTTCTTT. Protein product: CASSWGGLGNTEAFF. The chain is built from TRBV7-9 and TRBJ1-1; D might be TRBD1 (5 bases). Germline values: CDR1 SEHNR, CDR2 FQNEAQ (reference sequence). V lost 4 bases and J 1 base, leaving 13 bases between the germline ends. The CDR3 spans 15 residues. The complete variable domain, with remaining parts taken from reference TRBV7-9 and TRBJ1-1, reads DTGVSQNPRHKITKRGQNVTFRCDPISEHNRLYWYRQTLGQGPEFLTYFQNEAQLEKSRLLSDRFSAERPKGSFSTLEIQRTEQGDSAMYLCASSWGGLGNTEAFFGQGTRLTVV.

The V gene is TRBV4-2, the J gene TRBJ1-4, with no clear D. This CDR3 spans 14 amino acids. V shed 5 bases and J shed 0 bases, with 7 bases lying between them. Germline assignment: CDR1 LGHNA and CDR2 YNFKEQ. The CDR3 reads CASSWAATNEKLFF. Written as DNA, the CDR3 is TGTGCCAGCAGCTGGGCAGCAACTAATGAAAAACTGTTTTTT.

The CDR3 reads CASSQDSEEQFF. CDR3 bases: TGTGCCAGCAGCCAGGACAGTGAGGAGCAGTTCTTC. The genes are TRBV11-3 and TRBJ2-1; D is possibly TRBD1 (6 bases). Germline CDR1 is SGHNT and CDR2 is YENEEA. V lost 5 bases and J lost 10, with 12 bases in between. The CDR3 loop spans 12 amino acids.